This T cell receptor (beta chain) was found in a study of blood T cell repertoires in COVID-19. Only a few counts were recorded for this clone. TCRdb's copy holds only in-frame clones and misses some; the assay was immunoSEQ multiplex PCR. The data contain 25,000 to 35,000 clones, roughly 85% of them seen just once; the ten biggest clones take up 7% to 10%. Sequencing was carried out using peripheral blood. The source of this sequence is a man at least 80 years old with active COVID-19.

CDR3 in DNA: TGTGCCAGCAGGGCCGGGACTAGCTACACCGGGGAGCTGTTTTTT. Translated, it gives CASRAGTSYTGELFF. The chain carries TRBV28 and TRBJ2-2, with 9 bases identical to TRBD2. V gave up 6 bases and J gave up 3 bases; unmatched junction bases: 5. The CDR3 runs to 15 residues. Germline values: CDR1 MDHEN, CDR2 SYDVKM.